This T cell receptor (beta chain) was recorded in a study of T cell changes during pregnancy in multiple sclerosis. The ends were cut back, 5 bases at V and 4 bases at J, with 3 bases in the middle. Per the germline V gene, CDR1 is MNHNS and CDR2 is SASEGT. The CDR3 is made up of 10 amino acids. The data were produced by immunoSEQ multiplex PCR, yet TCRdb's version contains in-frame clones alone and is incomplete. The sample has 25,000 to 35,000 clones; approximately 94% are singletons. The specimen was CD8+ T cells from peripheral blood mononuclear cells, collected before pregnancy. The V and J genes are TRBV6-1 and TRBJ2-7; D is undetermined. This sequence originates from a female donor with multiple sclerosis, enrolled in a pregnancy study. The DNA for the CDR3 is TGTGCCAGCAGTACTTACGAGCAGTACTTC. Its protein is CASSTYEQYF.